The clone carrying this T cell receptor beta chain has more than one count but fewer than ten. What it binds is not known. Germline V lookup: CDR1 SGHRS, CDR2 YFSETQ. The ends were cut back, 0 bases at V and 0 bases at J, with 10 bases in the middle. This CDR3 is 16 amino acids long. The data belong to a study of response to subunit inactivated influenza vaccine. Study conclusions and caveats: The authors suggested that every seasonal influenza vaccination recruits few new T cells.

TCRdb redid the calling of the RT-PCR reads with MiXCR, one entry per CDR3 protein. The sample consists of 150,000 or so distinct CDR3 sequences, about 11% of them appearing once. The rearrangement links TRBV5-1 to TRBJ1-3, with D perhaps matching TRBD1 (5 bases). The clonotype originates from a man aged 50 or older who received an inactivated influenza vaccine. Sample: non-naive T cells sorted from PBMCs, taken roughly 45 days after vaccination. CDR3 in amino acids: CASSLVPGTSGNTIYF. The DNA for the CDR3 is TGCGCCAGCAGCTTGGTGCCGGGGACCTCTGGAAACACCATATATTTT.